Listed below are T cell receptor beta chains from one sample, sequenced in a study of neoadjuvant anti-PD-1 for oral cavity cancer. Only in-frame clones appear in the TCRdb table, and some are missing; sequencing was by immunoSEQ multiplex PCR. The data hold around 70,000 clones, with around 83% observed a single time. The sample here was PBMCs, taken after nivolumab (anti-PD-1) treatment. These TCRs come from a person between 35 and 79 years old with oral cavity squamous cell carcinoma. The CDR3 runs from the conserved cysteine through the conserved F or W. The D gene is left open where the match is weak. Where a row states a size, it is once, few, many or the class of an expanded clone; other rows omit it.

V gene: TRBV6-7; clone size: -; D gene: -; J gene: TRBJ2-2; CDR3 DNA: TGTGCCAAACGGGGGGCGAGTCGGAGAAACGGGCTGTTTTTT; CDR3 protein: CAKRGASRRNGLFF
V gene: TRBV6-5; clone size: once; D gene: -; J gene: TRBJ2-5; CDR3 DNA: TGTGCCAGCAGACCTAGAGCCGGGTACCAAGAGACCCAGTACTTC; CDR3 protein: CASRPRAGYQETQYF
V gene: TRBV7-8; clone size: -; D gene: TRBD2; J gene: TRBJ2-3; CDR3 DNA: TGTGCCAGCAGCTTAGAAGCTAGCGGAGGCACAGATACGCAGTATTTT; CDR3 protein: CASSLEASGGTDTQYF
V gene: TRBV4-1; clone size: -; D gene: -; J gene: TRBJ1-4; CDR3 DNA: TGCGCCAGCAGCCTGCTCACGGATTTTAATGAAAAACTGTTTTTT; CDR3 protein: CASSLLTDFNEKLFF
V gene: TRBV30; clone size: -; D gene: -; J gene: TRBJ1-4; CDR3 DNA: TGTGCCTGGAGGGTGGGCTCTGCAACTAATGAAAAACTGTTTTTT; CDR3 protein: CAWRVGSATNEKLFF
V gene: TRBV19; clone size: -; D gene: TRBD2; J gene: TRBJ2-7; CDR3 DNA: TGTGCCAGTAGTATGCTCGGACTAGCGGGCTACGAGCAGTACTTC; CDR3 protein: CASSMLGLAGYEQYF
V gene: TRBV5-1; clone size: -; D gene: -; J gene: TRBJ2-2; CDR3 DNA: TGCGCCAGCAGCTTGGGAGGTCAGGGAGGAACCGGGGAGCTGTTTTTT; CDR3 protein: CASSLGGQGGTGELFF
V gene: TRBV5-4; clone size: -; D gene: -; J gene: TRBJ1-1; CDR3 DNA: TGTGCCAGCAGCTTGGTAGGCACGAACACTGAAGCTTTCTTT; CDR3 protein: CASSLVGTNTEAFF
V gene: TRBV5-1; clone size: -; D gene: -; J gene: TRBJ2-5; CDR3 DNA: TGCGCCAGCAGCGTCCAGTCGAAAGAGACCCAGTACTTC; CDR3 protein: CASSVQSKETQYF
V gene: TRBV7-9; clone size: medium-sized; D gene: -; J gene: TRBJ1-2; CDR3 DNA: TGTGCCAGCAGCCCTAAAGTCTATGGCTACACCTTC; CDR3 protein: CASSPKVYGYTF
V gene: TRBV5-1; clone size: -; D gene: -; J gene: TRBJ2-2; CDR3 DNA: TGCGCCAGCAGCTCTCGACAGGTGAACACCGGGGAGCTGTTTTTT; CDR3 protein: CASSSRQVNTGELFF
V gene: TRBV4-1; clone size: -; D gene: -; J gene: TRBJ2-5; CDR3 DNA: TGCGCCAGCAGCCAAGGGTCCAGGAGGCAAGAGACCCAGTACTTC; CDR3 protein: CASSQGSRRQETQYF